The source of this TCR beta chain is a study of tumor and adjacent non-tumor tissue in lung cancer. Study-wide context: The cohort had around eleven adenocarcinoma, 2 squamous cell and 1 small cell patients.

The CDR3 runs 12 residues. The germline V gene encodes CDR1 MNHNY and CDR2 SVGAGI (reference sequence). This sample's RNA came from whole unsorted tissue. Notes on this clonotype: An end of the junction differs from the germline gene, which may be a read error.

A modified ARM-PCR protocol with three rounds of nested PCR amplified TCRbeta. Using its own MiXCR run on the multiplex PCR reads, TCRdb lists one record per CDR3 protein. Among over 85,000 distinct CDR3 sequences, 84% were seen once, and the ten largest hold under 25%. The V and J genes are TRBV6-6 and TRBJ2-7; the D gene is possibly TRBD2 (6 bases). This clonotype was sampled from a man in his 70s with non-small cell lung cancer. Sequenced input: lung tumor tissue. DNA of the CDR3: TGTGGCAGCAGCACCCCGAGACTCGGGACTTACTTC. Translated: CGSSTPRLGTYF.